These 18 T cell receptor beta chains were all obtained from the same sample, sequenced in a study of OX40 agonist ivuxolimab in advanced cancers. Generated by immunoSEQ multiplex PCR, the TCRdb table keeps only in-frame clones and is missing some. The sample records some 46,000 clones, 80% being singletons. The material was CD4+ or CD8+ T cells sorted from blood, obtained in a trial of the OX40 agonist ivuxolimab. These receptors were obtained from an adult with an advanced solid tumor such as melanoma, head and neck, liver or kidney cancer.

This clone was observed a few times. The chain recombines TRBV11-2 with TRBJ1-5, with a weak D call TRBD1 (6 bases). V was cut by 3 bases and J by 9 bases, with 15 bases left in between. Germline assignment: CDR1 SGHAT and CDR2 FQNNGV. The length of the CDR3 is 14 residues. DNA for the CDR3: TGTGCCAGCAGCTTCGACGGGGGGCTATCGCCCCAGCATTTT. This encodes CASSFDGGLSPQHF.

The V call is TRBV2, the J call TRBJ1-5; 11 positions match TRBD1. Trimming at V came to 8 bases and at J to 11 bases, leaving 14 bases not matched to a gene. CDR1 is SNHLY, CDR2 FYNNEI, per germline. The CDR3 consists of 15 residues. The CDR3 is CASAGPFRGQGAQHF. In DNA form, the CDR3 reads TGTGCCAGCGCCGGGCCATTCAGGGGACAGGGGGCCCAGCATTTT.

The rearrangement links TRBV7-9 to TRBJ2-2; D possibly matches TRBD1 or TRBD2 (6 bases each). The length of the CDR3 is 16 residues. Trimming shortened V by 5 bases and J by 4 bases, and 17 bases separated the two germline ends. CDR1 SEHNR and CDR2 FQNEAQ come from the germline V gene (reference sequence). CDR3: CASSPRGGLGTGELFF. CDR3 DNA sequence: TGTGCCAGCAGCCCCAGAGGGGGGCTTGGCACCGGGGAGCTGTTTTTT.

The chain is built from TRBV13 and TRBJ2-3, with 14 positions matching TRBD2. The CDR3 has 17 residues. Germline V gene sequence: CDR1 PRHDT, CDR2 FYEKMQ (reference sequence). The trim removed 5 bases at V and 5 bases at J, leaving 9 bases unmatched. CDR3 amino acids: CASSQPGTSGGGDTQYF. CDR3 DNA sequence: TGTGCCAGCAGCCAACCCGGGACTAGCGGGGGAGGAGATACGCAGTATTTT. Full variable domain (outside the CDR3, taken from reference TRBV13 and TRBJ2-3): AAGVIQSPRHLIKEKRETATLKCYPIPRHDTVYWYQQGPGQDPQFLISFYEKMQSDKGSIPDRFSAQQFSDYHSELNMSSLELGDSALYFCASSQPGTSGGGDTQYFGPGTRLTVL.

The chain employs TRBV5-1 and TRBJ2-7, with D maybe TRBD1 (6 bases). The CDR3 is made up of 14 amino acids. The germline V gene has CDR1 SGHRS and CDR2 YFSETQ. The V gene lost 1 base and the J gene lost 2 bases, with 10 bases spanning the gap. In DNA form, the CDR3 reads TGCGCCAGCAGCTTGACAGGGACAACCTACGAGCAGTACTTC. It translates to CASSLTGTTYEQYF.

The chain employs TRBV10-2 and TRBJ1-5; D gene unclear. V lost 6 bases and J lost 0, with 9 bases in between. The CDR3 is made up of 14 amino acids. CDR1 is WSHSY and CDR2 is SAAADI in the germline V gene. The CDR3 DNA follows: TGCGCCAGCAGCGAGACGCCTAGCAATCAGCCCCAGCATTTT. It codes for CASSETPSNQPQHF.

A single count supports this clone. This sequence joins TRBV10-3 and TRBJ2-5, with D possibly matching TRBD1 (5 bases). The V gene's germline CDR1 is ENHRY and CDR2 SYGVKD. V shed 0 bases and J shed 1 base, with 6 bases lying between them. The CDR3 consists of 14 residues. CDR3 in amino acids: CAISESQGQETQYF. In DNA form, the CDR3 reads TGTGCCATCAGTGAGTCTCAGGGCCAAGAGACCCAGTACTTC.

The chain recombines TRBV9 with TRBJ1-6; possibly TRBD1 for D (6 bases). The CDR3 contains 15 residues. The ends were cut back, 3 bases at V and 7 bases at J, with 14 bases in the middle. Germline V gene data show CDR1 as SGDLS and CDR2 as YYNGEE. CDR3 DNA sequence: TGTGCCAGCAGCGGCCCGACAGGCATGAATTCACCCCTCCACTTT. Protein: CASSGPTGMNSPLHF.

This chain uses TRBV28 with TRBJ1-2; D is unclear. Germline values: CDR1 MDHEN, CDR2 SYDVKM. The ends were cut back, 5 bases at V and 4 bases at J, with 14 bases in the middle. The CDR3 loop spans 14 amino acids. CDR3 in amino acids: CASSPPGVTYGYTF. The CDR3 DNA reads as TGTGCCAGCAGTCCGCCCGGAGTAACCTATGGCTACACCTTC.

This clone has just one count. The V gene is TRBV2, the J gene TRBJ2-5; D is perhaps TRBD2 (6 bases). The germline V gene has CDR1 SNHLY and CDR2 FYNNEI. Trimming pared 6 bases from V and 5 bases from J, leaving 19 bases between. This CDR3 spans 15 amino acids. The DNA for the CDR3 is TGTGCCAGCAGACCCATCTGGCTAGCGAGGGAGACCCAGTACTTC. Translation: CASRPIWLARETQYF.

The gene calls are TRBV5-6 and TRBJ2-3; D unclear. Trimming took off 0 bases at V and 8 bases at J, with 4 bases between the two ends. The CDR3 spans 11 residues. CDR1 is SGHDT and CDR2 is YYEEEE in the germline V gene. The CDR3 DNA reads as TGTGCCAGCAGCTTGGGGATTACGCAGTATTTT. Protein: CASSLGITQYF.

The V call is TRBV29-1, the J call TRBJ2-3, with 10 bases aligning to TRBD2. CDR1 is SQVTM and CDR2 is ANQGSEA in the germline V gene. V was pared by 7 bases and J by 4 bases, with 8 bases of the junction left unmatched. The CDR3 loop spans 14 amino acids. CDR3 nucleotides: TGCAGCGCCGCCGGGACTAGCGCCCCAGATACGCAGTATTTT. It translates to CSAAGTSAPDTQYF.

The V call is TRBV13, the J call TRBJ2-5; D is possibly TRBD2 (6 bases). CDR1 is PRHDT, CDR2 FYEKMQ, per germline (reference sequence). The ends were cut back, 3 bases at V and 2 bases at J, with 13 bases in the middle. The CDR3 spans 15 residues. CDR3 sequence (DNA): TGTGCCAGCAGCTTGGGTATGGGGGGACAAGAGACCCAGTACTTC. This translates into CASSLGMGGQETQYF.

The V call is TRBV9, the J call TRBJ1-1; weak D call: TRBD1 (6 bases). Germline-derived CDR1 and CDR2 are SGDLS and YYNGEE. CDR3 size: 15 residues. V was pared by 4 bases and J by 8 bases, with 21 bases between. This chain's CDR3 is CASSSYFPGAGEAFF. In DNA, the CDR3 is TGTGCCAGCAGCTCTTATTTTCCAGGGGCTGGGGAAGCTTTCTTT.

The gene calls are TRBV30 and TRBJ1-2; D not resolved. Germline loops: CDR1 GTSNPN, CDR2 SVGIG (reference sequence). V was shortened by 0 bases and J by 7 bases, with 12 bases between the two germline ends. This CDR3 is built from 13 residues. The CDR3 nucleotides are TGTGCCTGGAGTGTAAGGGCAGGAGGTGGCTACACCTTC. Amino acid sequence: CAWSVRAGGGYTF.

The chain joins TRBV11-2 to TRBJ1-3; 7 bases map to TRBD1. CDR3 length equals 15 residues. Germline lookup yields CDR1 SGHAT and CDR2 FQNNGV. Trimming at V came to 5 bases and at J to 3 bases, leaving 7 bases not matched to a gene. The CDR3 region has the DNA TGTGCCAGCAGCCGACAGGGAAATTTTGGAAACACCATATATTTT. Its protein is CASSRQGNFGNTIYF.

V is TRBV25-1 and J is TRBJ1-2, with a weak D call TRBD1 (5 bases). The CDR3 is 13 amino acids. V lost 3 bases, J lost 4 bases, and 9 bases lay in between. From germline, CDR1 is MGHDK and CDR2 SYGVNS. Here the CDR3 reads CASSDQTVYGYTF. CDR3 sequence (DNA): TGTGCCAGCAGTGATCAGACAGTCTATGGCTACACCTTC.

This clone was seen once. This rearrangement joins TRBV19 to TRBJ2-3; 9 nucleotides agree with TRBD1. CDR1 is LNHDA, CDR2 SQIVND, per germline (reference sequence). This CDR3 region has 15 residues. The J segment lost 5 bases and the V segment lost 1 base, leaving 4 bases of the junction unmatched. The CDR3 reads CASSIGTGVGDTQYF. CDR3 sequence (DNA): TGTGCCAGTAGTATAGGGACAGGGGTTGGAGATACGCAGTATTTT.